The clone carrying this TCR beta chain appeared many times. The antigen remains undetermined. From germline, CDR1 is SNHLY and CDR2 FYNNEI. CDR3 size: 14 residues. J lost 4 bases, V lost 6 bases, and 6 bases had no gene match. TCR beta CDR3 regions were amplified from RNA. An initial round of RT-PCR targeting the TCR CDR3 relied on the HTBI primer set. TCRdb re-called the multiplex PCR reads with MiXCR, one entry per CDR3 protein. Among about 520,000 distinct CDR3 sequences listed, approximately 24% were seen once. These data originate in a study of T cells in Graves' hyperthyroidism and ophthalmopathy. Study outcomes and limitations: Using 13 V-J features, a model discriminated ophthalmopathy from stable hyperthyroidism.

Using around 10 ml of fresh peripheral blood, PBMCs were prepared. The sequencing input was blood. The origin of this receptor is a young woman with Graves' ophthalmopathy. The genes are TRBV2 and TRBJ1-2; TRBD1 matches at 9 bases. CDR3 coding DNA: TGTGCCAGCAGCCCGGACAGGGGATCCTATGGCTACACCTTC. Translating it yields CASSPDRGSYGYTF.